This T cell receptor beta chain was captured in a study of blood T cell repertoires in COVID-19 (dated by TCRdb to the early 2020s). Describing the broader study: Collaborator samples came from the United States, Italy and Spain and covered acute and convalescent phases of COVID-19. Nearly every sample came with metadata listing a de-identified subject ID, COVID-19 status, age in years and sex. The dataset comprised deeply sampled blood TCRbeta repertoires from subjects exposed to, actively infected with, or recovered from COVID-19. The repertoires were made available in a free public database intended to serve as a resource for research on the immune response to SARS-CoV-2. Where HLA class I and class II types were available, the types were taken from metadata supplied by the sample provider, not from assay-based typing. Samples were obtained from the ongoing ImmuneRACE study (first 160 participants) and from some 1,200 subjects provided by 6 global collaborators. The material from the prospective study consisted of cDNA or gDNA derived from T cells, B-cell-depleted T cells, or PBMCs.

Relative to germline, V is 1 base shorter and J is 5 bases shorter, with 9 bases between their ends. The CDR3 spans 13 residues, from the cysteine through the phenylalanine. Only CDR3 DNA is held: 39 bases, read in frame from base 1. From a lookup of the germline V gene (reference sequence), CDR1 and CDR2 are SGHNT and YYREEE. The paper as a whole reports these results and caveats: The quantity of clinical and demographic metadata differed by source and by participant and was supplied without curation.

TCRbeta CDR3 regions were amplified from genomic DNA by means of the immunoSEQ Assay, a bias-controlled multiplex PCR. The original pipeline was this. Within the assay, amplification of reference gene primers was used to estimate how many nucleated cells each sample contained. To quantify the absolute abundance of each unique TCRbeta CDR3 rearrangement, sequence reads were collapsed and filtered. For each sample, productive Simpson clonality was calculated as the square root of Simpson's diversity index across productive rearrangements. TCRdb holds this immuneACCESS table with in-frame rearrangements only. Some clones are missing; in checked studies, unresolved V genes explain under half, and the rest has no known cause. The V and J calls and clone size are taken from that table; D and trimming were inferred from the DNA. The sample contains 300,000 to 350,000 clones, around 87% of them found a single time. The ten largest make up about 6.3% of the sample.

One collaborating source in Seattle enrolled patients during active infection and followed them longitudinally through the course of disease. Each collaborating institution followed its own protocols to collect whole blood in K2EDTA tubes. For TCRbeta analysis, collaborator samples were shipped as frozen whole blood, as isolated PBMCs, or as DNA extracted from either sample type. As for this clone: Its antigen remains unidentified. No qualities accompany the bases; no much larger clone lies one base away.

Sequenced material: peripheral blood. The receptor's source is a woman between 45 and 60 years old with COVID-19, enrolled during active disease. The chain is assembled from TRBV5-4 and TRBJ2-5, with no confidently assigned D gene. The DNA sequence follows: TGTGCCAGCAGCTTGTCAGGTTTGGAGACCCAGTACTTC. This translates into CASSLSGLETQYF.